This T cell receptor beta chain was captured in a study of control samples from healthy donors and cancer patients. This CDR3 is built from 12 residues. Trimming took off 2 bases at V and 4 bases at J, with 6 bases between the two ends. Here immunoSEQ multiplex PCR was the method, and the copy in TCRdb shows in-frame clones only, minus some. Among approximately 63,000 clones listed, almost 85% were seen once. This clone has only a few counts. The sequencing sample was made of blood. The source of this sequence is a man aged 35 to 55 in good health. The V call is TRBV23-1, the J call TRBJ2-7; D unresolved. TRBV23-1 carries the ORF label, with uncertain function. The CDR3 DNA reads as TGCGCCAGCAGTCAAAAAAGGTACGAGCAGTACTTC. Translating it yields CASSQKRYEQYF.